This TCR beta chain is drawn from a study of blood T cell repertoires in COVID-19. To note about this clone: Compared with germline, one end of the junction differs, possibly owing to a read error.

The method was immunoSEQ multiplex PCR; TCRdb's version includes in-frame clones alone and lacks a portion of them. The table lists some 74,000 clones, approximately 83% of them singletons, with around two fifths in the top ten. The sequenced sample was peripheral blood. The TCR sequence derives from a man aged 80 or over with acute or convalescent COVID-19.

The CDR3 spells CASNQVPRYNEQFF. The CDR3 region has the DNA TGTGCCAGCAACCAAGTACCGAGATACAATGAGCAGTTCTTC. V is TRBV3-1 (or the pseudogene TRBV3-2) and J is TRBJ2-1; no definite D call. The CDR3 loop spans 14 amino acids. CDR1 and CDR2 (germline): LGHDT, YNNKEL (reference sequence).